This T cell receptor (beta chain) was found in a study of shared clonotypes between healthy human individuals. Trimming removed 2 bases from V and 3 bases from J, with 11 bases in between. The CDR3 runs to 14 residues. Germline CDR1 is SGHNT and CDR2 is YYREEE (reference sequence). The table came from immunoSEQ multiplex PCR; TCRdb's copy has only in-frame clones and leaves some out. The table lists fewer than 3 million clones, 85% to 95% of them singletons. Sequencing was performed on naive CD4+ T cells from PBMCs. Described subset: CD45RA+ positively selected. The origin of this receptor is a man younger than 35 in good health. Some clones in this sample may be carry-over from other donors' samples. V usage is TRBV5-4 and J usage is TRBJ1-1; D is undetermined. The CDR3: CASSFRAEDTEAFF. CDR3 nucleotide sequence: TGTGCCAGCAGCTTTAGGGCAGAGGACACTGAAGCTTTCTTT.